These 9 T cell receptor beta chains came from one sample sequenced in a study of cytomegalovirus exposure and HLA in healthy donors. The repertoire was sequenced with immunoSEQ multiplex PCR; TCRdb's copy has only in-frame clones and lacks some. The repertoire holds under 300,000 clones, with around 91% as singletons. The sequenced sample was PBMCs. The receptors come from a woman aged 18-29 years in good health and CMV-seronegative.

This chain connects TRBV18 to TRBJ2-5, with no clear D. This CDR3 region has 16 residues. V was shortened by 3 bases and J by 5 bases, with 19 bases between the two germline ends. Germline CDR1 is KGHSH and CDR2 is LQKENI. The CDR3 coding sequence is TGTGCCAGCTCACCTTCGGTTGATGGGCCAGAGGAGACCCAGTACTTC. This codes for CASSPSVDGPEETQYF. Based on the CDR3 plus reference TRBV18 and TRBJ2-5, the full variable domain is NAGVMQNPRHLVRRRGQEARLRCSPMKGHSHVYWYRQLPEEGLKFMVYLQKENIIDESGMPKERFSAEFPKEGPSILRIQQVVRGDSAAYFCASSPSVDGPEETQYFGPGTRLLVL.

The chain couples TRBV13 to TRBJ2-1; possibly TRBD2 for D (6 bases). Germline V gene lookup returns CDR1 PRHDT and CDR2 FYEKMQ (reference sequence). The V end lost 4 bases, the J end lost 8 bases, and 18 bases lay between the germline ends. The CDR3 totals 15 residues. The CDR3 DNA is TGTGCCAGCAGCTCACCCCAACTAGCCGCAGATGAGCAGTTCTTC. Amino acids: CASSSPQLAADEQFF.

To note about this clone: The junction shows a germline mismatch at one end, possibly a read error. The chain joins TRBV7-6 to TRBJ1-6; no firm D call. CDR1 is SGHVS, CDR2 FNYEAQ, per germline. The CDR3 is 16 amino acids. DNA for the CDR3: TGTGCCAGCAGCCTAGCACCCACGGGGATGGGTTCACCCCTCCACTTT. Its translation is CASSLAPTGMGSPLHF.

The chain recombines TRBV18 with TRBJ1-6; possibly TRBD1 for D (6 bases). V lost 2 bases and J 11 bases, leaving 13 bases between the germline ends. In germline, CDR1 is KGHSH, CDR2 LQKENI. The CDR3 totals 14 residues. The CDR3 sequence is CASSPGQGNTPLHF. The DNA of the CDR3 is TGTGCCAGCTCACCAGGGCAGGGGAATACACCCCTCCACTTT. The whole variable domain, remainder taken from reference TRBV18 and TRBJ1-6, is NAGVMQNPRHLVRRRGQEARLRCSPMKGHSHVYWYRQLPEEGLKFMVYLQKENIIDESGMPKERFSAEFPKEGPSILRIQQVVRGDSAAYFCASSPGQGNTPLHFGNGTRLTVT.

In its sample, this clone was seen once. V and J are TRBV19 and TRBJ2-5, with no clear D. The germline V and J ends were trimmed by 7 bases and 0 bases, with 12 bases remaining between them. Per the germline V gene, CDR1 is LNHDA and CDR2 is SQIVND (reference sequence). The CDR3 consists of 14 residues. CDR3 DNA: TGTGCCAGTAAATACAGCCTCGACCAAGAGACCCAGTACTTC. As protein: CASKYSLDQETQYF.

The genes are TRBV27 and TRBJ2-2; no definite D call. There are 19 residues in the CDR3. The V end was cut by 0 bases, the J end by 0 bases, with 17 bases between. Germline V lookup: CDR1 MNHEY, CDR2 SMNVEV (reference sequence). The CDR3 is CASSLSYTTAETNTGELFF. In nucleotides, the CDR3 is TGTGCCAGCAGTTTATCCTACACCACTGCGGAGACGAACACCGGGGAGCTGTTTTTT.

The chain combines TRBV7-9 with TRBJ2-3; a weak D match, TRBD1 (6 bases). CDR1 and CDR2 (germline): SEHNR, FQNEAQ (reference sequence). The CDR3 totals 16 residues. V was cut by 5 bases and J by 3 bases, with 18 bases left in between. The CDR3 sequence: CASSGSRGGATDTQYF. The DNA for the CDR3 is TGTGCCAGCAGCGGTTCGCGAGGGGGTGCGACAGATACGCAGTATTTT.

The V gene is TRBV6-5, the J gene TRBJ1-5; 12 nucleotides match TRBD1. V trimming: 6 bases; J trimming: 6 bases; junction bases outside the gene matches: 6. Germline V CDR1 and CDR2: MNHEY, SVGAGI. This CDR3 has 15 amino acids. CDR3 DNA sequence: TGTGCCAGCAGGAGAGGGACAGGGGGCGGTCAGCCCCAGCATTTT. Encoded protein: CASRRGTGGGQPQHF.

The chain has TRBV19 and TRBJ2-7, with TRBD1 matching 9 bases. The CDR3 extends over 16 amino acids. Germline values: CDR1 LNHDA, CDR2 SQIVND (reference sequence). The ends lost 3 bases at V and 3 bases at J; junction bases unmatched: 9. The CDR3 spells CASSIGTGTGSYEQYF. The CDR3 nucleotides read TGTGCCAGTAGTATTGGCACCGGGACAGGGAGCTACGAGCAGTACTTC. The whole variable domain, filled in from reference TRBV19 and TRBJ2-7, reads DGGITQSPKYLFRKEGQNVTLSCEQNLNHDAMYWYRQDPGQGLRLIYYSQIVNDFQKGDIAEGYSVSREKKESFPLTVTSAQKNPTAFYLCASSIGTGTGSYEQYFGPGTRLTVT.